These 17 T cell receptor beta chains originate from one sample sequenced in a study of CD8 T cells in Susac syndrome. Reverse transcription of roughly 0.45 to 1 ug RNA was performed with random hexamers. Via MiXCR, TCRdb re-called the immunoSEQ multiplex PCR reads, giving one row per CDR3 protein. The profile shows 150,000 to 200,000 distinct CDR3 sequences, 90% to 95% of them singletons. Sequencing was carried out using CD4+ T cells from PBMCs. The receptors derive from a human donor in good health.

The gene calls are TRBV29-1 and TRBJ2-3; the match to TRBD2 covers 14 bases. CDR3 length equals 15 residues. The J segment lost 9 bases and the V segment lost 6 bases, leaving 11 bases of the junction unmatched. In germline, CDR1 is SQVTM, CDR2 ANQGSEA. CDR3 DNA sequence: TGCAGCGTGCCGACTAGCGGGGGGGGAGCAAGGACGCAGTATTTT. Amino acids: CSVPTSGGGARTQYF.

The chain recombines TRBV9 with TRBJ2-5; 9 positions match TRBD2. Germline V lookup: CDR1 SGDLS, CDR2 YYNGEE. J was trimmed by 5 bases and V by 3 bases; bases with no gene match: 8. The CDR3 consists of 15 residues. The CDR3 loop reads CASSGRTSVGETQYF. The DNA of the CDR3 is TGTGCCAGCAGCGGAAGGACTAGCGTGGGTGAGACCCAGTACTTC.

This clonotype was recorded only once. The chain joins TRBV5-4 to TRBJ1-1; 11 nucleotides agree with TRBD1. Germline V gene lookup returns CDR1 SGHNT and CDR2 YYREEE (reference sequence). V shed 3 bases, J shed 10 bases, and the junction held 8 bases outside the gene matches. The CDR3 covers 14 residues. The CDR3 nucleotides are TGTGCCAGCAGCTCCGGGACAGGGGGACGACCAGCTTTCTTT. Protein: CASSSGTGGRPAFF.

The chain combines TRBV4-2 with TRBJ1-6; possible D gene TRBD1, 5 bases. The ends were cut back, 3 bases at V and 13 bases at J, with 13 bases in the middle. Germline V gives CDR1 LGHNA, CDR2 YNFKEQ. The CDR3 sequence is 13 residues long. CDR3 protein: CASSQADNSPLHF. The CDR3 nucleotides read TGTGCCAGCAGCCAGGCGGACAACTCTCCCCTCCACTTT.

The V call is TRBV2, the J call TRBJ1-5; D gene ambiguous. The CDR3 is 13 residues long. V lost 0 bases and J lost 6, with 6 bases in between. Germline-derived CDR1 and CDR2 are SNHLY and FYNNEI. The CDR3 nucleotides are TGTGCCAGCAGTGAAGCCCGGGGTCAGCCCCAGCATTTT. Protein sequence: CASSEARGQPQHF.

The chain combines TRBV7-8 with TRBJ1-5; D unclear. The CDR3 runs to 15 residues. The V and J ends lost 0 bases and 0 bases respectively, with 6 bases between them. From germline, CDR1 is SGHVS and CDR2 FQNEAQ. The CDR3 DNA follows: TGTGCCAGCAGCTTAGCGGACGTTAGCAATCAGCCCCAGCATTTT. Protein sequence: CASSLADVSNQPQHF.

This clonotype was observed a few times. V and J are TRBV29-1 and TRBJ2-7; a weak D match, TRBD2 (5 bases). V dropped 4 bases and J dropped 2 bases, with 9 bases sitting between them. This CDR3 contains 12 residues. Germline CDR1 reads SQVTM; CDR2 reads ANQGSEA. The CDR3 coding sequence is TGCAGCGTTGGAGAGGGAACCTACGAGCAGTACTTC. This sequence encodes CSVGEGTYEQYF.

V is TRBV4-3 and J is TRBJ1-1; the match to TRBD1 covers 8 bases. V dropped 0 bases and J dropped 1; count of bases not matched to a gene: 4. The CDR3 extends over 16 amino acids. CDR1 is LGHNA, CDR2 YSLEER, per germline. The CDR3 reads CASSQESGGWNTEAFF. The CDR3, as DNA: TGCGCCAGCAGCCAAGAGTCAGGGGGCTGGAACACTGAAGCTTTCTTT.

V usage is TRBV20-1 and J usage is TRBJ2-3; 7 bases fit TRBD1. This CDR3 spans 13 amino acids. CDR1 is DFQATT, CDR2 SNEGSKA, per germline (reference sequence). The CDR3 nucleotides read TGCAGCGTACAGGGGCGCGGCACAGATACGCAGTATTTT. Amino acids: CSVQGRGTDTQYF.

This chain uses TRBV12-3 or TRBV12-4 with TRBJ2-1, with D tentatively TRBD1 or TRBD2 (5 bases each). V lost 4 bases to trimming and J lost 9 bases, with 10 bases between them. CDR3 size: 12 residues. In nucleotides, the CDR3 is TGTGCCAGCAGTTCCCAGGGAGTTGAGCAGTTCTTC. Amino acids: CASSSQGVEQFF.

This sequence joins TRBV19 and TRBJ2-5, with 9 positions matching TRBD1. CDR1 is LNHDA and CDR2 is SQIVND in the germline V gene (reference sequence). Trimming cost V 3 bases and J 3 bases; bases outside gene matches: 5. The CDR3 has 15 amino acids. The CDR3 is CASSMSRDREETQYF. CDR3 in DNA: TGTGCCAGTAGTATGAGTCGGGACAGGGAAGAGACCCAGTACTTC.

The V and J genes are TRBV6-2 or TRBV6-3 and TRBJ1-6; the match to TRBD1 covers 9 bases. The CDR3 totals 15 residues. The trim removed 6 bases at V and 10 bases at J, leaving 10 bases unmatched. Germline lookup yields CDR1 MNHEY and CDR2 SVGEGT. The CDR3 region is CASRGPGQGYSPLHF. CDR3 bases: TGTGCCAGCAGGGGACCGGGACAGGGTTACTCACCCCTCCACTTT.

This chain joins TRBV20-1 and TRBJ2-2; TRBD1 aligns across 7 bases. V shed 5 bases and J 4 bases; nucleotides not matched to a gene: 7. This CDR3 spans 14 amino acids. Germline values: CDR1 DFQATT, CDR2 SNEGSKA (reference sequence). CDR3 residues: CSAEMTGLTGELFF. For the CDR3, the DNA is TGCAGTGCTGAGATGACAGGGCTCACCGGGGAGCTGTTTTTT.

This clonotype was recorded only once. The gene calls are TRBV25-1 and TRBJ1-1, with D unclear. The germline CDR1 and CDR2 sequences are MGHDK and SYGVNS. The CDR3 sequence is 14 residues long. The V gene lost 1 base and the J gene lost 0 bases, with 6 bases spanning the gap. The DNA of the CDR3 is TGTGCCAGCAGTGAATCGGCAGTGAACACTGAAGCTTTCTTT. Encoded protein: CASSESAVNTEAFF.

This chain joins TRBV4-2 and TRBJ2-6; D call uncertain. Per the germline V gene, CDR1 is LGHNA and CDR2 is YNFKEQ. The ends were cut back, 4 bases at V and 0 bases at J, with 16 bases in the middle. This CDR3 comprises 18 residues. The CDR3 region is CASSRLDGYSSGANVLTF. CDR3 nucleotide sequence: TGTGCCAGCAGCCGACTGGACGGATACTCCTCTGGGGCCAACGTCCTGACTTTC.

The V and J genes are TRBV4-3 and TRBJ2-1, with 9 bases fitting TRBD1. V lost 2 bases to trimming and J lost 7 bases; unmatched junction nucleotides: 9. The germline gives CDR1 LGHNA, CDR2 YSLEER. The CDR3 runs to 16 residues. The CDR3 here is CASSQIPGQGRNEQFF. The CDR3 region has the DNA TGCGCCAGCAGCCAAATTCCGGGACAGGGCAGAAATGAGCAGTTCTTC.

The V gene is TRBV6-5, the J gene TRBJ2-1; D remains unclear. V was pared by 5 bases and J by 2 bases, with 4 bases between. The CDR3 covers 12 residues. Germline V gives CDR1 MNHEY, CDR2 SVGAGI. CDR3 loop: CASSPTYNEQFF. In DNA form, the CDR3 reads TGTGCCAGCAGTCCAACCTACAATGAGCAGTTCTTC.